These 21 T cell receptor beta chains were all obtained from the same sample, sequenced in a study of T cell clonotyping in hematopoietic cell transplantation. Assay: immunoSEQ multiplex PCR; the TCRdb copy retains only in-frame clones and omits some. There are some 35,000 clones in the sample; roughly 96% occur only once, and around 1.5% lies in the top ten. Sample time point: recipient sample about 28 days before transplant, after cytoreduction. Sequenced here: peripheral blood mononuclear cells, sampled before stem cell transplant. These receptor sequences come from a man aged 35-49 years with chronic myeloid leukemia. Some clones in this sample may be carry-over from other donors' samples.

The chain combines TRBV5-1 with TRBJ1-2, with 7 nucleotides matching TRBD1. With 3 bases clipped from V and 6 bases from J, the junction kept 11 bases outside the gene matches. The CDR3 runs 15 residues. From germline, CDR1 is SGHRS and CDR2 YFSETQ. CDR3 residues: CASSSFGTATDGYTF. CDR3 DNA sequence: TGCGCCAGCAGCTCCTTCGGGACAGCGACGGATGGCTACACCTTC.

The chain carries TRBV7-3 and TRBJ2-1, with TRBD1 matching over 9 bases. This CDR3 region has 15 residues. From germline, CDR1 is SGHTA and CDR2 FQGTGA. V shed 4 bases and J 1 base; nucleotides not matched to a gene: 2. Here the CDR3 reads CASSSDRGSYNEQFF. CDR3 in DNA: TGTGCCAGCAGCTCCGACAGGGGGTCCTACAATGAGCAGTTCTTC.

This clone appeared a single time. The V gene is TRBV30, the J gene TRBJ2-7, with D unresolved. V gave up 1 base and J gave up 4 bases, with 8 bases separating them. Germline V CDR1 and CDR2: GTSNPN, SVGIG (reference sequence). This CDR3 is 12 amino acids long. The CDR3 spells CAWSGGQYEQYF. CDR3 nucleotides: TGTGCCTGGAGTGGGGGTCAATACGAGCAGTACTTC.

The gene calls are TRBV7-2 and TRBJ2-7; D might be TRBD2 (5 bases). Germline lookup yields CDR1 SGHTA and CDR2 FQGNSA. The CDR3 totals 13 residues. Trimming pared 4 bases from V and 4 bases from J, leaving 11 bases between. In DNA form, the CDR3 reads TGTGCCAGCAGCTCCCTAGGCGGGTACGAGCAGTACTTC. Encoded protein: CASSSLGGYEQYF.

V usage is TRBV4-1 and J usage is TRBJ1-1; D is perhaps TRBD1 (5 bases). Trimming removed 0 bases at V and 1 base at J, with 9 bases between. This CDR3 has 15 amino acids. Germline CDR1 reads MGHRA; CDR2 reads YSYEKL. Here the CDR3 reads CASSQEGGWNTEAFF. The CDR3 DNA follows: TGCGCCAGCAGCCAAGAGGGGGGTTGGAACACTGAAGCTTTCTTT.

The chain uses TRBV5-1 and TRBJ1-1; possibly TRBD1 for D (5 bases). CDR1 is SGHRS, CDR2 YFSETQ, per germline. The germline V and J ends were trimmed by 3 bases and 4 bases, with 10 bases remaining between them. The CDR3 extends over 13 amino acids. In DNA, the CDR3 is TGCGCCAGCAGCTGGGCAGGGACCACTGAAGCTTTCTTT. This translates into CASSWAGTTEAFF.

V is TRBV7-6 and J is TRBJ2-7; D uncertain. The CDR3 extends over 14 amino acids. Trimming removed 5 bases from V and 4 bases from J, with 15 bases in between. Germline-derived CDR1 and CDR2 are SGHVS and FNYEAQ. The DNA for the CDR3 is TGTGCCAGCAGCCCCCGGAACTTCGCATACGAGCAGTACTTC. Translating gives CASSPRNFAYEQYF.

In its sample, this clone was seen once. The chain joins TRBV6-1 to TRBJ2-5; D is possibly TRBD2 (5 bases). Germline V lookup: CDR1 MNHNS, CDR2 SASEGT. Trimming shortened V by 3 bases and J by 5 bases, and 13 bases separated the two germline ends. The CDR3 consists of 14 residues. The CDR3 loop is CASSDLEGWETQYF. Here the CDR3 DNA reads TGTGCCAGCAGTGACCTCGAGGGCTGGGAGACCCAGTACTTC.

V gene TRBV5-4 combines with J gene TRBJ1-1; D is ambiguous. The CDR3 extends over 16 amino acids. V lost 4 bases and J 4 bases, leaving 20 bases between the germline ends. Germline assignment: CDR1 SGHNT and CDR2 YYREEE (reference sequence). CDR3 bases: TGTGCCAGCAGCATAGGGTCCGACTCCGTGGGCACTGAAGCTTTCTTT. Translating it yields CASSIGSDSVGTEAFF.

The CDR3 loop reads CASRSQGLTGELFF. CDR3 DNA: TGTGCCAGTAGGAGTCAGGGGTTAACCGGGGAGCTGTTTTTT. The V call is TRBV19, the J call TRBJ2-2; D perhaps matches TRBD1 (6 bases). The CDR3 has 14 residues. Germline V gene lookup returns CDR1 LNHDA and CDR2 SQIVND (reference sequence). Trimming removed 6 bases at V and 5 bases at J, with 13 bases between.

J is TRBJ2-7 and V is TRBV4-1; D not resolved. This CDR3 is built from 16 residues. Trimming cost V 4 bases and J 2 bases, with 18 bases left between them. From germline, CDR1 is MGHRA and CDR2 YSYEKL. Written as DNA, the CDR3 is TGCGCCAGCAGCCTAATCCCGGACCGAAGCCCCTACGAGCAGTACTTC. It translates to CASSLIPDRSPYEQYF.

This chain links TRBV7-2 with TRBJ2-1, with D hard to call. Trimming took 1 base from V and 10 from J, leaving 11 bases between them. The CDR3 covers 13 residues. Germline V lookup: CDR1 SGHTA, CDR2 FQGNSA. The CDR3 bases are TGTGCCAGCAGCTTAGTGGGCAGCCGGGAGCAGTTCTTC. Encoded protein: CASSLVGSREQFF.

The V gene is TRBV11-2, the J gene TRBJ1-2; D is unresolved. Germline CDR1 is SGHAT and CDR2 is FQNNGV. V was trimmed by 1 base and J by 1 base, leaving 7 bases between them. CDR3 length: 14 residues. The CDR3 reads CASSLVNSNYGYTF. For the CDR3, the DNA is TGTGCCAGCAGCTTAGTGAACAGTAACTATGGCTACACCTTC.

V and J are TRBV6-5 and TRBJ1-2; D remains ambiguous. Trimming took 5 bases from V and 7 from J, leaving 14 bases between them. There are 13 residues in the CDR3. Germline V gene sequence: CDR1 MNHEY, CDR2 SVGAGI. CDR3 amino acids: CASSQVREGGYTF. In DNA form, the CDR3 reads TGTGCCAGCAGTCAGGTCCGGGAGGGTGGCTACACCTTC.

This chain connects TRBV7-3 to TRBJ1-6; D uncertain. CDR1 and CDR2 (germline): SGHTA, FQGTGA. The CDR3 has 13 residues. V lost 6 bases and J lost 3, with 6 bases in between. The chain's CDR3 is CASSRDYNSPLHF. The DNA of the CDR3 is TGTGCCAGCAGTCGGGACTATAATTCACCCCTCCACTTT.

This sequence joins TRBV9 and TRBJ2-4; D may be TRBD1 or TRBD2 (6 bases each). Trimming removed 0 bases from V and 9 bases from J, with 10 bases in between. Per germline, CDR1 SGDLS and CDR2 YYNGEE. This CDR3 contains 13 residues. The CDR3 DNA is TGTGCCAGCAGCGTAGGAGGGGGGTCCATTCAGTACTTC. This encodes CASSVGGGSIQYF.

The genes are TRBV4-2 and TRBJ1-2; TRBD1 matches 8 bases. This CDR3 has 17 residues. Germline V CDR1 and CDR2: LGHNA, YNFKEQ. Losses at the gene ends were 5 bases for V and 0 bases for J; bases not matched to a gene: 11. The CDR3 protein is CASSSPGQAGANYGYTF. As DNA, the CDR3 is TGTGCCAGCAGCTCGCCGGGACAGGCGGGGGCTAACTATGGCTACACCTTC.

The genes are TRBV29-1 and TRBJ2-7; possibly TRBD1 for D (6 bases). CDR1 and CDR2 (germline): SQVTM, ANQGSEA. The V end lost 5 bases, the J end lost 1 base, and 18 bases lay between the germline ends. The CDR3 is 15 residues long. In DNA, the CDR3 is TGCAGCGTTCCGAGTGACAGGTCCGGTTCCTACGAGCAGTACTTC. Translating gives CSVPSDRSGSYEQYF.

This clone was seen a single time. The V gene is TRBV6-6, the J gene TRBJ2-7; D is perhaps TRBD1 (6 bases). This CDR3 spans 14 amino acids. The V gene lost 0 bases and the J gene lost 2 bases, with 8 bases spanning the gap. Per germline, CDR1 MNHNY and CDR2 SVGAGI (reference sequence). Here the CDR3 DNA reads TGTGCCAGCAGTTACTCGACAGGAACCTACGAGCAGTACTTC. It specifies CASSYSTGTYEQYF.

The chain carries TRBV7-6 and TRBJ2-1; TRBD1 matches 7 bases. CDR1 and CDR2 (germline): SGHVS, FNYEAQ. CDR3 size: 17 residues. The V gene end was trimmed by 1 base and the J gene end by 6 bases; junction bases not matched to a gene: 12. This chain's CDR3 is CASSLEGAFGVGNEQFF. DNA for the CDR3: TGTGCCAGCAGCTTAGAGGGGGCATTCGGGGTCGGCAATGAGCAGTTCTTC.

Only one count was recorded for this clone. Other DNA variants within this sample encode the same CDR3. The CDR3 sequence: CAWSVRGNQPQHF. CDR3 DNA sequence: TGTGCCTGGAGTGTTCGGGGCAATCAGCCCCAGCATTTT. The chain joins TRBV30 to TRBJ1-5; D call uncertain. V gave up 0 bases and J gave up 2 bases, with 5 bases separating them. Germline V lookup: CDR1 GTSNPN, CDR2 SVGIG (reference sequence). The CDR3 covers 13 residues.